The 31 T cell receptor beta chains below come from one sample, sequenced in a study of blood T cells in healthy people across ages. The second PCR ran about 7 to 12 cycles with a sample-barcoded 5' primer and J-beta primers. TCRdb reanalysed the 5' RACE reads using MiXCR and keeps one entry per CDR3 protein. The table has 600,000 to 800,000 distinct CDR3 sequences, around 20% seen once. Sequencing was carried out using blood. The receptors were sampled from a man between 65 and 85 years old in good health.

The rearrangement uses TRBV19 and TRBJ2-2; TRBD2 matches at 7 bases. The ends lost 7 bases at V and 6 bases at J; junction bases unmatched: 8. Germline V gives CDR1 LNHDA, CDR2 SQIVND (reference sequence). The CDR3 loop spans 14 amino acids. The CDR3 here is CASKGGPESGELFF. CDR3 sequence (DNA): TGTGCCAGTAAGGGAGGGCCGGAGTCCGGGGAGCTGTTTTTT.

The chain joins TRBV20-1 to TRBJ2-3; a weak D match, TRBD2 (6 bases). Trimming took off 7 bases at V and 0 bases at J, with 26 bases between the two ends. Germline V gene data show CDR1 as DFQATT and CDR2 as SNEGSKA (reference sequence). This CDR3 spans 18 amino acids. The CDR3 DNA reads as TGCAGTGTATTTGGGGGGAGGCGATCGTTTCGTAGCACAGATACGCAGTATTTT. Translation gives CSVFGGRRSFRSTDTQYF.

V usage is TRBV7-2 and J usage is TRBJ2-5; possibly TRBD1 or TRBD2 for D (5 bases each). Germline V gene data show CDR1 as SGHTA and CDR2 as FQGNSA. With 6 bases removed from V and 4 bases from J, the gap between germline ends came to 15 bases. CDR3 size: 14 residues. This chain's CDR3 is CASRKGTGPETQYF. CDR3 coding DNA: TGTGCCAGCAGAAAAGGGACGGGGCCAGAGACCCAGTACTTC.

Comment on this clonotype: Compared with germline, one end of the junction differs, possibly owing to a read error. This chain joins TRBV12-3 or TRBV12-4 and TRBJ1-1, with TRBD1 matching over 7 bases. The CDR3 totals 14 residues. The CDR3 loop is CASSFLQGNTEPFF. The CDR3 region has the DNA TGTGCCAGCAGTTTCTTACAGGGGAACACTGAACCTTTCTTT.

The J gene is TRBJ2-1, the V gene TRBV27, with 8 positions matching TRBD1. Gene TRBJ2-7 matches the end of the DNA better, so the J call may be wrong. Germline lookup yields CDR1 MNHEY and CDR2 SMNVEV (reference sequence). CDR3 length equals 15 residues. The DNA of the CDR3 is TGTGCCAGCAGTTTATATCACGGACAGGGCTACGAGCAGTACTTC. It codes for CASSLYHGQGYEQYF.

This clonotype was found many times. Here the CDR3 DNA reads TGTGCCATCATGGGCGACACAGATACGCAGTATTTT. Translation gives CAIMGDTDTQYF. The chain joins TRBV10-3 to TRBJ2-3; D is uncertain. The germline V gene has CDR1 ENHRY and CDR2 SYGVKD. Deletions cut 7 bases from V and 2 bases from J, with 7 bases between. This CDR3 comprises 12 residues.

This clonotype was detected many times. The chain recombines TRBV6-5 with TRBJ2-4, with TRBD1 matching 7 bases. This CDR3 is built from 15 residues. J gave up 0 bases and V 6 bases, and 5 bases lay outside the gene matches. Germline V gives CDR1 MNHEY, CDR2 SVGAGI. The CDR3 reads CASSKDRLAKNIQYF. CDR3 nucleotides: TGTGCCAGCAGCAAGGACAGGCTAGCCAAAAACATTCAGTACTTC.

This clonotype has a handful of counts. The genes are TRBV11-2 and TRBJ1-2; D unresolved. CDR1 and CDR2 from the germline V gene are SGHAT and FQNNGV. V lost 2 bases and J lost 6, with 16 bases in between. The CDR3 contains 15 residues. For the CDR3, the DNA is TGTGCCAGCAGCTTAAGTGATGGGGAGACGAATGGCTACACCTTC. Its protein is CASSLSDGETNGYTF.

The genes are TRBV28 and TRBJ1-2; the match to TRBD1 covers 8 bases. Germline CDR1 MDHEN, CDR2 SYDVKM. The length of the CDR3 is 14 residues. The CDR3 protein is CTTAVGQGTSGYTF. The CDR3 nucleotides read TGTACCACCGCCGTTGGACAGGGAACTTCTGGCTACACCTTC.

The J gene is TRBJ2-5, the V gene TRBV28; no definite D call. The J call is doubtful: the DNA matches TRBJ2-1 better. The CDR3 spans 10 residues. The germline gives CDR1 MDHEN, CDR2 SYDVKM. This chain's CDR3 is CATQSDEQFF. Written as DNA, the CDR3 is TGTGCCACCCAATCCGATGAGCAGTTCTTC.

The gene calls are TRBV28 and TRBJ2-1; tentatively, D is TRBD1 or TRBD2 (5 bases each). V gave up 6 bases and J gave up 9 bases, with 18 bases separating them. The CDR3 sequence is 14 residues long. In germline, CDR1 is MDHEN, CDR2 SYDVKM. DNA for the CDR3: TGTGCCAGCAGCCGGGACCGCACGGCCGCTGAGCAGTTCTTC. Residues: CASSRDRTAAEQFF.

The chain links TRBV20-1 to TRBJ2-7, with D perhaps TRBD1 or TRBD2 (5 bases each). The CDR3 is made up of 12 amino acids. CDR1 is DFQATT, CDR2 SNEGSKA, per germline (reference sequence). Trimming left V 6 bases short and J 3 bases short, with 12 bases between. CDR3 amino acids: CSAPGPLYEQYF. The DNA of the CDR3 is TGCAGTGCACCGGGACCACTCTACGAGCAGTACTTC.

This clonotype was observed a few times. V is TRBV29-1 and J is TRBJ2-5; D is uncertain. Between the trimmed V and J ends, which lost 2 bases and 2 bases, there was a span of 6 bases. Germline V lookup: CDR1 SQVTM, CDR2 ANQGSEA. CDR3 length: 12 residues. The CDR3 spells CSVEMGQETQYF. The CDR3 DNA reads TGCAGCGTTGAAATGGGACAAGAGACCCAGTACTTC.

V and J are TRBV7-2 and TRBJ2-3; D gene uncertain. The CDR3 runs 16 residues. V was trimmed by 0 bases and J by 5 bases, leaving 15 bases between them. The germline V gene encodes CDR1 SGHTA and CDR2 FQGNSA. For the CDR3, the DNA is TGTGCCAGCAGCTTAGCGAATGAAATACGTGGAGATACGCAGTATTTT. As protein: CASSLANEIRGDTQYF.

The CDR3 DNA reads TGCGCCAGCAGCCAAGAAGGGACTATTGCGGGGGAGCTGTTTTTT. Residues: CASSQEGTIAGELFF. The chain recombines TRBV4-3 with TRBJ2-2; 7 nucleotides agree with TRBD2. Germline trimming cut 0 bases from V and 8 bases from J; bases unmatched to any gene: 6. The CDR3 extends over 15 amino acids. CDR1 and CDR2 (germline): LGHNA, YSLEER.

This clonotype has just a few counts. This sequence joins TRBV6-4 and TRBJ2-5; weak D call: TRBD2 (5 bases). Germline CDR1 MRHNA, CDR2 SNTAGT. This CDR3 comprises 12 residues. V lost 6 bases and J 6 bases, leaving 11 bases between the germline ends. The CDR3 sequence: CASRPERKTQYF. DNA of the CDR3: TGTGCCAGCAGGCCCGAGCGGAAGACCCAGTACTTC.

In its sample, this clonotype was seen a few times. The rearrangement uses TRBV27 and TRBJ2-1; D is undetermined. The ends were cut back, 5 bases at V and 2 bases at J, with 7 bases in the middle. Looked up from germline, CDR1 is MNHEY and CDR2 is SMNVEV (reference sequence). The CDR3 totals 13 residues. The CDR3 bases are TGTGCCAGCAGTCAAACAGCCTACAATGAGCAGTTCTTC. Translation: CASSQTAYNEQFF.

The CDR3 DNA sequence: TGTGCCAGCAGCACAGTCGATAGCAATCAGCCCCAGCATTTT. It yields the protein CASSTVDSNQPQHF. The V call is TRBV7-8, the J call TRBJ1-5; D call uncertain. CDR1 is SGHVS and CDR2 is FQNEAQ in the germline V gene. V gave up 5 bases and J gave up 0 bases, with 8 bases separating them. The CDR3 length is 14 residues.

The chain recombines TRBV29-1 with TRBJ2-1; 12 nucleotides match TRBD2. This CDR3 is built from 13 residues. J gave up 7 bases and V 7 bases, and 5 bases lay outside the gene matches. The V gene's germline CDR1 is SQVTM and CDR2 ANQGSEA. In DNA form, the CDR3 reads TGCAGCGGAGGACTAGCGGGATGGAATGAGCAGTTCTTC. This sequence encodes CSGGLAGWNEQFF.

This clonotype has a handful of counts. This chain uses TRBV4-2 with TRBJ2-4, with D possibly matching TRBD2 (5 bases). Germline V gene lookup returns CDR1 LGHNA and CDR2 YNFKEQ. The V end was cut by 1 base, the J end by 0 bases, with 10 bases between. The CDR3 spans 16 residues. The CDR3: CASSQARALAKNIQYF. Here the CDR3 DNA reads TGTGCCAGCAGCCAAGCGAGGGCGTTAGCCAAAAACATTCAGTACTTC.

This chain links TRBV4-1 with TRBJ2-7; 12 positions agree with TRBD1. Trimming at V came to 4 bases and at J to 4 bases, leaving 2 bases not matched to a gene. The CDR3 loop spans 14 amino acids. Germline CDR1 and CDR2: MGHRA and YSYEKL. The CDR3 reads CASSRDRGLYEQYF. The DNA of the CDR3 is TGCGCCAGCAGCCGGGACAGGGGGCTTTACGAGCAGTACTTC.

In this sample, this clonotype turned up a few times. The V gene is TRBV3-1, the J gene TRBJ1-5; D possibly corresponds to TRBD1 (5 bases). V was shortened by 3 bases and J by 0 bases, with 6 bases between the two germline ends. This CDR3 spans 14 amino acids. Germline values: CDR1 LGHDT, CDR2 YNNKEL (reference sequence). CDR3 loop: CASSHRASNQPQHF. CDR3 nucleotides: TGTGCCAGCAGCCACAGGGCTAGCAATCAGCCCCAGCATTTT.

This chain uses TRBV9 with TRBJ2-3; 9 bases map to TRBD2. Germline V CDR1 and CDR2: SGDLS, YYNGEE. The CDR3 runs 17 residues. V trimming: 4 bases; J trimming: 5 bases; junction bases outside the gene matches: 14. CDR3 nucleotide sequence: TGTGCCAGCAGCCCCGGGAATTTAGCGGGAGCAGGAGATACGCAGTATTTT. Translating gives CASSPGNLAGAGDTQYF. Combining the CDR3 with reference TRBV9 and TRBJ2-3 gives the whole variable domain DSGVTQTPKHLITATGQRVTLRCSPRSGDLSVYWYQQSLDQGLQFLIQYYNGEERAKGNILERFSAQQFPDLHSELNLSSLELGDSALYFCASSPGNLAGAGDTQYFGPGTRLTVL.

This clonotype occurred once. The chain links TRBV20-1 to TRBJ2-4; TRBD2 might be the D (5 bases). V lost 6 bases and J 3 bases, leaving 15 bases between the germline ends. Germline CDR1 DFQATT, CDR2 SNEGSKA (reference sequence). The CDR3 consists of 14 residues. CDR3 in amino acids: CSALPRGIKNIQYF. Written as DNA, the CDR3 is TGCAGTGCCCTCCCCAGAGGGATCAAAAACATTCAGTACTTC.

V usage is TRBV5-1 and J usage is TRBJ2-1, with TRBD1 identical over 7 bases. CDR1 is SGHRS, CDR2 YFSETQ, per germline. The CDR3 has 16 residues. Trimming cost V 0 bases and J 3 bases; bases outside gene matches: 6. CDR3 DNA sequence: TGCGCCAGCAGCTTGGTTGAGGGGGCGGGCTACAATGAGCAGTTCTTC. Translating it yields CASSLVEGAGYNEQFF. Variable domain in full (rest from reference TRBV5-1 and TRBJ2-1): KAGVTQTPRYLIKTRGQQVTLSCSPISGHRSVSWYQQTPGQGLQFLFEYFSETQRNKGNFPGRFSGRQFSNSRSEMNVSTLELGDSALYLCASSLVEGAGYNEQFFGPGTRLTVL.

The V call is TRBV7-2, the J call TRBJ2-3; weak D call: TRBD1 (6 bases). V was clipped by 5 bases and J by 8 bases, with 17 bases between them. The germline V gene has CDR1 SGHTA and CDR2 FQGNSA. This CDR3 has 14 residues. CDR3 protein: CASSPPGQPTTQYF. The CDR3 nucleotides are TGTGCCAGCAGCCCCCCGGGACAACCAACTACGCAGTATTTT.

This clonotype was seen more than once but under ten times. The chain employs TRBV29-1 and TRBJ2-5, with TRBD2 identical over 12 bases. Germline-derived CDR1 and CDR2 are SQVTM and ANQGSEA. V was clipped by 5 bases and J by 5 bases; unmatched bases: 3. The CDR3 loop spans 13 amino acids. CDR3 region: CSVTGLAGETQYF. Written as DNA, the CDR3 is TGCAGCGTTACGGGACTAGCGGGCGAGACCCAGTACTTC.

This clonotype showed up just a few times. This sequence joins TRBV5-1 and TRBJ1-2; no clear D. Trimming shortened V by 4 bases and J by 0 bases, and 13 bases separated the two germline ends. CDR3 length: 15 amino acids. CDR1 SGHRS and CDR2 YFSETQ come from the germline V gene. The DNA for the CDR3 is TGCGCCAGCAGCCGAGGGTTTCCATCTAACTATGGCTACACCTTC. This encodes CASSRGFPSNYGYTF.

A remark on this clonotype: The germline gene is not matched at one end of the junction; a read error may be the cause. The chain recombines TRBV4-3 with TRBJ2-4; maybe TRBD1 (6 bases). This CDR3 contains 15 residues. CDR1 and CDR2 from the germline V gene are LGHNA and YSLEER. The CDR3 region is CASSQDRGYENIQHF. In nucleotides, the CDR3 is TGCGCCAGCAGCCAAGACAGGGGATATGAAAACATTCAGCACTTC.

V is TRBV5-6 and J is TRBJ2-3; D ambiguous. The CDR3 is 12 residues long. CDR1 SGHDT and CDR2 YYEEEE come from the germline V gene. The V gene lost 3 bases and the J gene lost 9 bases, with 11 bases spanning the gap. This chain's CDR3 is CASSSGRQTQYF. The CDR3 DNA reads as TGTGCCAGCAGCTCCGGCCGTCAGACGCAGTATTTT.

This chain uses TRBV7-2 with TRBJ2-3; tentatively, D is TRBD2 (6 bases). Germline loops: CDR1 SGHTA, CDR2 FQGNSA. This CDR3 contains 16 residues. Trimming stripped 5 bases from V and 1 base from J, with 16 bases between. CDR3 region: CASSLRAGRGTDTQYF. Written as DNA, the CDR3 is TGTGCCAGCAGCCTGCGGGCGGGGCGTGGCACAGATACGCAGTATTTT.